This T cell receptor beta chain was captured in a study of vaccination and CD4 T cells after COVID-19. The overall study: At a median around 65 days (range 14 to 241) after dose two, post-vaccine samples were obtained. Cells were stimulated with overlapping spike peptide pools from SARS-CoV-2, HCoV-NL63, HCoV-OC43 and HCoV-229E. Study-wide points: The median SARS-CoV-2-reactive clonotype number increased from 21 to 38, without statistical significance. The analysis of convalescent patients involved relatively few individuals and lacked early post-infection timepoints.

Treatment noted: approximately nine-day PBMC culture with coronavirus spike peptide pools or control peptides (ViraFEST assay). Gathering of the CD4+ T cells, from the unexposed donor, took place before the COVID-19 pandemic (2011-2018). Sequencing of DNA taken from cultured CD4+ T cells relied on the Oncomine TCR Beta short-read assay. Each CDR3 protein gets one entry after TCRdb re-called the PCR reads with MiXCR. The sample lists nearly 4,500 distinct CDR3 sequences, 63% occurring once. This clonotype turned up a few times. Its antigen is not identified. The CDR3 is 10 residues long. The V gene's germline CDR1 is MNHEY and CDR2 SVGEGT. With 8 bases removed from V and 4 bases from J, the gap between germline ends came to 6 bases.

V gene TRBV6-2 or TRBV6-3 combines with J gene TRBJ2-7; D gene unclear. This TCR was recovered from a human donor in good health. What was sequenced was CD4+ T cells from blood, cultured in vitro. The CDR3 region is CASGLYEQYF. The CDR3 bases are TGTGCCAGCGGCTTATACGAGCAGTACTTC.